The 25 T cell receptor beta chains below all came from one sample that was sequenced in a study of blood T cells in healthy people across ages. A second about 6 to 11 cycle PCR used barcoded and J-beta primers. TCRdb re-analysed the 5' RACE reads in MiXCR, keeping a single row per CDR3 protein. The data contain approximately 760,000 distinct CDR3 sequences, approximately 25% of them seen just once; the ten biggest clones take up 9.4%. A further study also used this sample, focusing on T cells of mothers and their children.

The sequencing sample was made of blood. These receptors came from a boy aged 10-17 years in good health.

V is TRBV20-1 and J is TRBJ1-2; a weak D match, TRBD1 (6 bases). V lost 7 bases, J lost 3 bases, and 9 bases lay in between. CDR1 DFQATT and CDR2 SNEGSKA come from the germline V gene (reference sequence). The CDR3 runs to 11 residues. CDR3 in amino acids: CSGGGDYGYTF. The CDR3 DNA sequence: TGCAGTGGAGGGGGGGACTATGGCTACACCTTC.

The rearrangement uses TRBV10-3 and TRBJ1-1; no clear D gene. Trimming took 5 bases from V and 4 from J, leaving 11 bases between them. From germline, CDR1 is ENHRY and CDR2 SYGVKD. This CDR3 has 13 residues. The CDR3 coding sequence is TGTGCCATCAGTCAACACCCGGGCACTGAAGCTTTCTTT. Its protein product is CAISQHPGTEAFF.

The J gene is TRBJ2-7, the V gene TRBV28; 7 bases are shared with TRBD2. J gave up 3 bases and V 2 bases, and 13 bases lay outside the gene matches. Germline loops: CDR1 MDHEN, CDR2 SYDVKM. The CDR3 length is 17 residues. The CDR3 DNA reads as TGTGCCAGCAGTTTAGGTCGTTACCGGGACTACCGCTACGAGCAGTACTTC. It encodes CASSLGRYRDYRYEQYF.

This chain connects TRBV7-8 to TRBJ2-1, with TRBD2 matching 9 bases. The V segment lost 4 bases and the J segment 5 bases; nucleotides outside the gene matches: 15. CDR3 length: 18 residues. Per the germline V gene, CDR1 is SGHVS and CDR2 is FQNEAQ. The CDR3 spells CASSSWDLAGEKNNEQFF. The CDR3 bases are TGTGCCAGCAGCTCTTGGGACTTAGCGGGAGAAAAAAACAATGAGCAGTTCTTC. The full variable domain, in which reference TRBV7-8 and TRBJ2-1 provide the parts outside the CDR3, is GAGVSQSPRYKVAKRGQDVALRCDPISGHVSLFWYQQALGQGPEFLTYFQNEAQLDKSGLPSDRFFAERPEGSVSTLKIQRTQQEDSAVYLCASSSWDLAGEKNNEQFFGPGTRLTVL.

This clonotype came up a few times. This chain connects TRBV29-1 to TRBJ1-2, with TRBD1 as a possible D gene (5 bases). V was pared by 6 bases and J by 8 bases, with 13 bases between. Germline assignment: CDR1 SQVTM and CDR2 ANQGSEA. The CDR3 is 11 residues long. Here the CDR3 reads CSVMRGGGYTF. The DNA of the CDR3 is TGCAGCGTCATGAGGGGAGGAGGCTACACCTTC. Variable domain in full (rest from reference TRBV29-1 and TRBJ1-2): SAVISQKPSRDICQRGTSLTIQCQVDSQVTMMFWYRQQPGQSLTLIATANQGSEATYESGFVIDKFPISRPNLTFSTLTVSNMSPEDSSIYLCSVMRGGGYTFGSGTRLTVV.

The chain couples TRBV9 to TRBJ2-1; TRBD2 aligns across 11 bases. The V segment lost 0 bases and the J segment 8 bases; nucleotides outside the gene matches: 19. CDR3 size: 20 residues. Per germline, CDR1 SGDLS and CDR2 YYNGEE. The CDR3 here is CASSVGKLAGVSYMSDEQFF. The CDR3, as DNA: TGTGCCAGCAGCGTAGGGAAACTAGCGGGAGTCAGTTATATGAGTGATGAGCAGTTCTTC.

The V call is TRBV28, the J call TRBJ2-1; possibly TRBD2 for D (5 bases). The V end lost 2 bases, the J end lost 4 bases, and 12 bases lay between the germline ends. The CDR3 has 15 residues. Germline V gene data show CDR1 as MDHEN and CDR2 as SYDVKM. In nucleotides, the CDR3 is TGTGCCAGCAGTTTAACCCGGGGTCCATACAATGAGCAGTTCTTC. Encoded protein: CASSLTRGPYNEQFF. The full variable domain, rest sourced from reference TRBV28 and TRBJ2-1, is DVKVTQSSRYLVKRTGEKVFLECVQDMDHENMFWYRQDPGLGLRLIYFSYDVKMKEKGDIPEGYSVSREKKERFSLILESASTNQTSMYLCASSLTRGPYNEQFFGPGTRLTVL.

This clonotype occurred a few times. The chain couples TRBV21-1 to TRBJ2-5; the table assigns TRBD2, which was not confirmed against the DNA. The better agreement between TRBJ2-1 and the DNA end casts doubt on the J call. TRBV21-1 is shown as a pseudogene. This CDR3 region has 16 residues. As DNA, the CDR3 is TGTGCCAGCAGCAAAAGTAGGAGGGTTGAGCACAATGAGCAGTTCTTC. It is translated as CASSKSRRVEHNEQFF.

The chain couples TRBV12-3 or TRBV12-4 to TRBJ1-2; D unresolved. The CDR3 runs 14 residues. Trimming left V 5 bases short and J 3 bases short, with 13 bases between. CDR3 DNA sequence: TGTGCCAGCAGTCCCTGGGCAGGTGACTATGGCTACACCTTC. It encodes CASSPWAGDYGYTF.

The CDR3 sequence: CASSVLGGSTNEKLFF. The CDR3, as DNA: TGTGCCAGCAGCGTACTCGGGGGCTCAACTAATGAAAAACTGTTTTTT. V and J are TRBV9 and TRBJ1-4; tentative D call: TRBD1 (6 bases). The CDR3 runs to 16 residues. Germline CDR1 and CDR2: SGDLS and YYNGEE. The germline V and J ends were trimmed by 1 base and 0 bases, with 10 bases remaining between them.

The chain joins TRBV11-2 to TRBJ2-3; TRBD2 agrees at 7 bases. The CDR3 sequence is 17 residues long. Unmatched junction bases numbered 15, after V lost 5 bases and J lost 4 bases. CDR1 is SGHAT, CDR2 FQNNGV, per germline. The DNA for the CDR3 is TGTGCCAGCAGCGCGGAAAGGTTTAGCGGGCTGTCAGATACGCAGTATTTT. This codes for CASSAERFSGLSDTQYF.

There are a few counts of this clonotype. The rearrangement links TRBV5-1 to TRBJ2-1; possible D gene TRBD2, 7 bases. Between the trimmed V and J ends, which lost 7 bases and 0 bases, there was a span of 14 bases. The germline V gene encodes CDR1 SGHRS and CDR2 YFSETQ. The CDR3 covers 15 residues. The CDR3 nucleotides read TGCGCCAGCTGCCCGGGGGGCAGCTCCTACAATGAGCAGTTCTTC. This gives the protein CASCPGGSSYNEQFF.

The chain uses TRBV29-1 and TRBJ2-1; D is undetermined. The V gene lost 6 bases and the J gene lost 2 bases, with 14 bases spanning the gap. Germline V gene lookup returns CDR1 SQVTM and CDR2 ANQGSEA. This CDR3 contains 14 residues. CDR3 region: CSVKPDGPYNEQFF. In DNA, the CDR3 is TGCAGCGTGAAACCGGACGGACCCTACAATGAGCAGTTCTTC.

The chain joins TRBV5-1 to TRBJ2-3; 7 nucleotides match TRBD2. The CDR3 extends over 16 amino acids. The germline gives CDR1 SGHRS, CDR2 YFSETQ. J lost 3 bases, V lost 1 base, and 8 bases had no gene match. The CDR3 protein is CASSLTGLEFTDTQYF. The CDR3 nucleotides are TGCGCCAGCAGCTTGACCGGACTAGAATTTACAGATACGCAGTATTTT.

This clonotype was seen more than once but under ten times. The chain combines TRBV12-3 or TRBV12-4 with TRBJ2-5; no clear D. The DNA end is more similar to TRBJ2-7, so the J call may be wrong. CDR3 length: 13 residues. The chain's CDR3 is CASSKALPYEQYF. The CDR3 DNA reads TGTGCCAGCTCAAAAGCCCTCCCGTACGAGCAGTACTTC.

This rearrangement joins TRBV28 to TRBJ1-4, with D perhaps matching TRBD1 (5 bases). The CDR3 spans 13 residues. Trimming took 3 bases from V and 5 from J, leaving 7 bases between them. Germline CDR1 MDHEN, CDR2 SYDVKM. The CDR3, as DNA: TGTGCCAGCAGTTTCAGGGTGAATGAAAAACTGTTTTTT. This codes for CASSFRVNEKLFF.

V and J are TRBV28 and TRBJ2-5, with 8 positions matching TRBD1. The V gene end was trimmed by 7 bases and the J gene end by 2 bases; junction bases not matched to a gene: 15. Germline V gene lookup returns CDR1 MDHEN and CDR2 SYDVKM. The CDR3 runs to 17 residues. This CDR3 reads CASTLNRGSWEQETQYF. The CDR3 DNA sequence: TGTGCCAGCACCCTAAACAGGGGGTCGTGGGAACAAGAGACCCAGTACTTC.

In its sample, this clonotype was seen a few times. This chain uses TRBV4-2 with TRBJ1-5; the D gene is possibly TRBD1 (5 bases). The germline V and J ends were trimmed by 3 bases and 5 bases, with 14 bases remaining between them. The CDR3 is made up of 15 amino acids. Germline V gene data show CDR1 as LGHNA and CDR2 as YNFKEQ. CDR3 DNA sequence: TGTGCCAGCAGCCAGGGACGGGGGGATTATCAGCCCCAGCATTTT. Translated: CASSQGRGDYQPQHF.

This clonotype was seen a few times. CDR3 coding DNA: TGCGCCAGCAGCCAGCCGGACATGGGCGAGCAGTACTTC. It yields the protein CASSQPDMGEQYF. The chain is built from TRBV4-1 and TRBJ2-7; the D gene is possibly TRBD1 (5 bases). Germline assignment: CDR1 MGHRA and CDR2 YSYEKL. This CDR3 contains 13 residues. The V gene lost 3 bases and the J gene lost 6 bases, with 12 bases spanning the gap.

The gene calls are TRBV12-3 or TRBV12-4 and TRBJ2-5; no definite D call. The end of the DNA aligns better with TRBJ2-1, so the J call may be wrong. The CDR3 covers 14 residues. The CDR3 nucleotides read TGTGCCAGCAGGGGCGGAGTAACGAACAATGAGCAGTTCTTC. Amino acids: CASRGGVTNNEQFF.

This clonotype showed up just a few times. The chain is built from TRBV5-1 and TRBJ2-3, with TRBD2 identical over 10 bases. The J segment lost 4 bases and the V segment lost 4 bases, leaving 9 bases of the junction unmatched. This CDR3 region has 16 residues. Germline CDR1 and CDR2: SGHRS and YFSETQ. The CDR3 region is CASSKEASGSPDTQYF. CDR3 bases: TGCGCCAGCAGCAAGGAGGCTAGCGGGAGCCCAGATACGCAGTATTTT.

This clonotype was detected a few times. This sequence joins TRBV28 and TRBJ2-1, with D possibly matching TRBD2 (6 bases). Germline V lookup: CDR1 MDHEN, CDR2 SYDVKM. V lost 10 bases and J lost 8, with 18 bases in between. The CDR3 length is 13 residues. The CDR3 DNA reads TGTGCCACCAAAAACCCTAGCGACCATGAGCAGTTCTTC. Its translation: CATKNPSDHEQFF.

This clonotype appeared a few times. The chain recombines TRBV27 with TRBJ1-1; 7 nucleotides agree with TRBD1. Germline V CDR1 and CDR2: MNHEY, SMNVEV (reference sequence). J lost 4 bases, V lost 4 bases, and 6 bases had no gene match. This CDR3 region has 14 residues. CDR3 in amino acids: CASSYATGTTEAFF. CDR3 in DNA: TGTGCCAGCAGTTATGCGACAGGGACCACTGAAGCTTTCTTT.

The table lists this clonotype with a few counts. V and J are TRBV28 and TRBJ1-2; D is uncertain. The V end was cut by 5 bases, the J end by 2 bases, with 24 bases between. Per germline, CDR1 MDHEN and CDR2 SYDVKM. The CDR3 runs 18 residues. The CDR3 region is CASSPPWTHGGGNYGYTF. The CDR3 DNA is TGTGCCAGCAGTCCTCCCTGGACCCACGGTGGAGGAAACTATGGCTACACCTTC.

The table lists this clonotype with a few counts. This rearrangement joins TRBV20-1 to TRBJ2-1; TRBD2 might be the D (7 bases). The DNA end lines up better with TRBJ2-7; the J call may be wrong. The V gene's germline CDR1 is DFQATT and CDR2 SNEGSKA (reference sequence). The CDR3 is 16 residues long. CDR3 amino acids: CSARDRSGAGASEQYF. Written as DNA, the CDR3 is TGCAGTGCTAGAGACAGATCGGGGGCGGGGGCGTCCGAGCAGTACTTC.